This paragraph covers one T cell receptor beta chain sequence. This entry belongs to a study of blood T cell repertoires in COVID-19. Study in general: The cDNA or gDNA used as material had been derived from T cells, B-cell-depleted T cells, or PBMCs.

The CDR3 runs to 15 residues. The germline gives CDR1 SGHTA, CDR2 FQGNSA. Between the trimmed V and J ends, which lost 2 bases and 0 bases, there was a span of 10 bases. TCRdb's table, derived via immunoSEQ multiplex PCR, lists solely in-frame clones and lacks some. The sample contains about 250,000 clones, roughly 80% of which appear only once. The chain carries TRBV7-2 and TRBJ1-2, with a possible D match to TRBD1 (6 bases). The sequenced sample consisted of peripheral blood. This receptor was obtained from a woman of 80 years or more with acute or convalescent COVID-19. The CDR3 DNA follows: TGTGCCAGCAGCTTAACCAGGGGATCTAACTATGGCTACACCTTC. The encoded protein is CASSLTRGSNYGYTF.